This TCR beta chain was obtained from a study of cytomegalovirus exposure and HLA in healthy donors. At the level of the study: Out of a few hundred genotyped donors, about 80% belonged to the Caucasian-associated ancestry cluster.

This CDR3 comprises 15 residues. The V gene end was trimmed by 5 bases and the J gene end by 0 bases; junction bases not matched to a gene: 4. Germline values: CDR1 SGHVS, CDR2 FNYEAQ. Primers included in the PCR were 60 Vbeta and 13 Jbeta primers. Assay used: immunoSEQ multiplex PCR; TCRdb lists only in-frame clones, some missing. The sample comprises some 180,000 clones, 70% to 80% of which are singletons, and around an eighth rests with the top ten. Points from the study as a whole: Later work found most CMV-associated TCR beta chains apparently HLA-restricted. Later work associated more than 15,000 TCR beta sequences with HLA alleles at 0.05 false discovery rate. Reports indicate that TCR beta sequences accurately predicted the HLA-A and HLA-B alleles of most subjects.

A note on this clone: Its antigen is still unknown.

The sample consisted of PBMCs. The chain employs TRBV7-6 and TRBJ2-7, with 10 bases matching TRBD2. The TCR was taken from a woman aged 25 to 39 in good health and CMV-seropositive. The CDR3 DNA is TGTGCCAGCAGCCCACTAGCGGGGAACTCCTACGAGCAGTACTTC. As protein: CASSPLAGNSYEQYF.